The T cell receptor (beta chain) described here comes from a study of T cell changes during pregnancy in multiple sclerosis. This table comes from immunoSEQ multiplex PCR, and its TCRdb copy is limited to in-frame clones, with some not included. The table includes 30,000 to 35,000 clones, approximately 86% detected once. CDR3 size: 13 residues. CDR1 and CDR2 (germline): ENHRY, SYGVKD. V lost 8 bases, J lost 5 bases, and 5 bases stayed unmatched. This receptor was identified in a female donor with multiple sclerosis, enrolled in a pregnancy study. V is TRBV10-3 and J is TRBJ2-1; TRBD1 aligns across 8 bases. Sequences were derived from CD8+ T cells from peripheral blood mononuclear cells, sampled in the first trimester of pregnancy. Here the CDR3 reads CAIGPDRDNEQFF. CDR3 bases: TGTGCCATCGGCCCGGACAGGGACAATGAGCAGTTCTTC.